Listed here are 25 T cell receptor beta chains from one sample, sequenced in a study of blood T cells in healthy people across ages. Next came a second PCR, run for about 7 to 12 cycles, which used a sample-barcoded 5' primer along with a J-beta primer mix. TCRdb reprocessed the 5' RACE reads with MiXCR, giving one entry per CDR3 protein. The profile covers roughly 1,800,000 distinct CDR3 sequences, with approximately 50% appearing a single time and roughly 2% taken by the ten largest. Sequencing used blood. These receptors originate from a woman between 35 and 50 years old in good health.

J is TRBJ2-3 and V is TRBV27, with 8 bases fitting TRBD2. There are 19 residues in the CDR3. The ends lost 4 bases at V and 1 base at J; junction bases unmatched: 16. Looked up from germline, CDR1 is MNHEY and CDR2 is SMNVEV (reference sequence). The CDR3 sequence is CASSSPVTAGVPRTDTQYF. The CDR3 region has the DNA TGTGCCAGCAGTTCCCCCGTGACAGCGGGGGTTCCTCGCACAGATACGCAGTATTTT.

This clonotype was seen only a few times. V is TRBV28 and J is TRBJ2-5; no reliable D call. The CDR3 spans 15 residues. V was clipped by 6 bases and J by 1 base, with 15 bases between them. Germline V gene lookup returns CDR1 MDHEN and CDR2 SYDVKM. The CDR3 region is CASSRMIGSQETQYF. CDR3 DNA sequence: TGTGCCAGCAGCCGGATGATCGGGTCCCAAGAGACCCAGTACTTC.

The CDR3 DNA follows: TGTGCCAGCAGCCTACAGGAGAAGGAGCAGTTCTTC. The encoded protein is CASSLQEKEQFF. V and J are TRBV5-6 and TRBJ2-1; D is possibly TRBD1 (5 bases). The CDR3 extends over 12 amino acids. Germline CDR1 and CDR2: SGHDT and YYEEEE. The V and J ends lost 4 bases and 10 bases respectively, with 12 bases between them.

The chain carries TRBV10-3 and TRBJ1-2; D uncertain. V was clipped by 0 bases and J by 2 bases, with 16 bases between them. The CDR3 consists of 17 residues. The germline gives CDR1 ENHRY, CDR2 SYGVKD. The CDR3 coding sequence is TGTGCCATCAGTGAGTCGTTGTCTCTGTTTACAAACTATGGCTACACCTTC. As protein: CAISESLSLFTNYGYTF.

This clonotype has more than one count but fewer than ten. The chain has TRBV4-2 and TRBJ2-1; D call uncertain. V was pared by 3 bases and J by 7 bases, with 10 bases between. The germline CDR1 and CDR2 sequences are LGHNA and YNFKEQ. There are 13 residues in the CDR3. CDR3 sequence: CASSQGQKNEQFF. In DNA, the CDR3 is TGTGCCAGCAGCCAGGGCCAGAAGAATGAGCAGTTCTTC.

This chain links TRBV12-3 or TRBV12-4 with TRBJ1-5; D ambiguous. V lost 7 bases, J lost 4 bases, and 11 bases lay in between. The CDR3 totals 13 residues. CDR3 protein: CASTTVINQPQHF. The CDR3 DNA reads as TGTGCCAGCACCACCGTAATTAATCAGCCCCAGCATTTT.

Note on this clonotype: Likely a read error: the CDR3 ends without its conserved phenylalanine or tryptophan. The V and J genes are TRBV5-1 and TRBJ2-3; D call uncertain. The CDR3 extends over 14 amino acids. Germline V gene lookup returns CDR1 SGHRS and CDR2 YFSETQ. V lost 4 bases and J 0 bases, leaving 9 bases between the germline ends. DNA of the CDR3: TGCGCCAGCAGCGTGGCCAGAAGCACAGATACGCAGTATGTT. It encodes CASSVARSTDTQYV.

This rearrangement joins TRBV12-3 or TRBV12-4 to TRBJ2-4; maybe TRBD2 (5 bases). The germline V and J ends were trimmed by 5 bases and 13 bases, with 18 bases remaining between them. This CDR3 spans 13 amino acids. CDR3 DNA: TGTGCCAGCAGTCCCGACTATGGTAATGAGCAGTACTTC. Its protein is CASSPDYGNEQYF.

The chain couples TRBV4-1 to TRBJ2-7, with 8 bases aligning to TRBD1. CDR1 is MGHRA and CDR2 is YSYEKL in the germline V gene. The CDR3 is made up of 18 amino acids. Losses at the gene ends were 0 bases for V and 2 bases for J; bases not matched to a gene: 12. The CDR3 protein is CASSQDPTGQGRPYEQYF. CDR3 coding DNA: TGCGCCAGCAGCCAAGATCCGACCGGACAGGGAAGGCCCTACGAGCAGTACTTC.

Details on this clonotype: Compared with germline, one end of the junction differs, possibly owing to a read error. The V gene is TRBV20-1, the J gene TRBJ2-1, with D unresolved. The CDR3 sequence is 11 residues long. Per the germline V gene, CDR1 is DFQATT and CDR2 is SNEGSKA (reference sequence). Here the CDR3 reads CGAGPNNEQFF. The DNA for the CDR3 is TGCGGTGCTGGTCCTAACAATGAGCAGTTCTTC.

The chain joins TRBV20-1 to TRBJ1-2, with D possibly matching TRBD1 (5 bases). V lost 3 bases and J lost 7, with 18 bases in between. The CDR3 length is 14 residues. Looked up from germline, CDR1 is DFQATT and CDR2 is SNEGSKA (reference sequence). CDR3 DNA: TGCAGTGCTAGTGAACGGACCCCAGGGCTTGGCTACACCTTC. Translated, it gives CSASERTPGLGYTF.

The chain is built from TRBV29-1 and TRBJ1-2; D not resolved. CDR3 length: 13 residues. Trimming removed 2 bases from V and 1 base from J, with 8 bases in between. The germline V gene has CDR1 SQVTM and CDR2 ANQGSEA. The CDR3 reads CSVERGINYGYTF. CDR3 DNA sequence: TGCAGCGTTGAACGGGGAATTAACTATGGCTACACCTTC.

The rearrangement uses TRBV20-1 and TRBJ1-2; TRBD1 agrees at 10 bases. The germline V gene encodes CDR1 DFQATT and CDR2 SNEGSKA (reference sequence). The V and J ends lost 2 bases and 6 bases, in that order; junction bases with no gene match: 6. This CDR3 contains 14 residues. The CDR3 nucleotides read TGCAGTGCTAGACGCCGGGACAGGGGCGATGGCTACACCTTC. This gives the protein CSARRRDRGDGYTF.

The chain joins TRBV7-2 to TRBJ2-3; 7 nucleotides match TRBD2. Germline V gene sequence: CDR1 SGHTA, CDR2 FQGNSA. CDR3 length: 14 residues. Trimming at V came to 3 bases and at J to 4 bases, leaving 4 bases not matched to a gene. The chain's CDR3 is CASSFWGGADTQYF. CDR3 nucleotide sequence: TGTGCCAGCAGCTTTTGGGGGGGGGCAGATACGCAGTATTTT.

The J gene is TRBJ2-3, the V gene TRBV11-3, with D tentatively TRBD1 or TRBD2 (5 bases each). The CDR3 length is 15 residues. V lost 5 bases and J lost 0, with 12 bases in between. The germline V gene encodes CDR1 SGHNT and CDR2 YENEEA. CDR3 sequence reads: CASSGSRGSTDTQYF. CDR3 DNA sequence: TGTGCCAGCAGCGGATCGAGGGGTAGCACAGATACGCAGTATTTT.

V gene TRBV5-1 combines with J gene TRBJ2-5, with D perhaps TRBD1 or TRBD2 (5 bases each). The CDR3 sequence is 14 residues long. With 4 bases removed from V and 1 base from J, the gap between germline ends came to 11 bases. Germline CDR1 reads SGHRS; CDR2 reads YFSETQ. In nucleotides, the CDR3 is TGCGCCAGCAGCGTTCAGGGAGTCCAAGAGACCCAGTACTTC. Translation gives CASSVQGVQETQYF.

V is TRBV9 and J is TRBJ2-5; 8 bases are shared with TRBD1. V was clipped by 4 bases and J by 5 bases; unmatched bases: 10. This CDR3 region has 15 residues. Germline lookup yields CDR1 SGDLS and CDR2 YYNGEE. The CDR3: CASSPARTGTETQYF. CDR3 coding DNA: TGTGCCAGCAGCCCAGCTAGGACAGGGACCGAGACCCAGTACTTC. The full variable domain, with the rest looked up from reference TRBV9 and TRBJ2-5, is DSGVTQTPKHLITATGQRVTLRCSPRSGDLSVYWYQQSLDQGLQFLIQYYNGEERAKGNILERFSAQQFPDLHSELNLSSLELGDSALYFCASSPARTGTETQYFGPGTRLLVL.

The sample holds one count of this clonotype. Here the CDR3 DNA reads TGCAGTGCCCGGAGCCCGTATTTT. Translation: CSARSPYF. This chain uses TRBV20-1 with TRBJ2-3, with unresolved D. V lost 6 bases, J lost 14 bases, and 9 bases lay in between. CDR3 length: 8 amino acids. Germline-derived CDR1 and CDR2 are DFQATT and SNEGSKA (reference sequence).

The table lists this clonotype with a few counts. V gene TRBV7-3 combines with J gene TRBJ2-6; TRBD1 might be the D (6 bases). The V end lost 1 base, the J end lost 0 bases, and 16 bases lay between the germline ends. The CDR3 is 19 residues long. The germline V gene encodes CDR1 SGHTA and CDR2 FQGTGA. The CDR3 reads CASSLISQGTYSGANVLTF. The CDR3 DNA reads TGTGCCAGCAGCTTAATCTCGCAGGGGACGTACTCTGGGGCCAACGTCCTGACTTTC.

With regard to this clonotype: A much larger clone sits a single nucleotide away, making a read error possible. This chain uses TRBV12-5 with TRBJ2-5, with D possibly matching TRBD2 (7 bases). The V end lost 4 bases, the J end lost 4 bases, and 16 bases lay between the germline ends. The CDR3 length is 15 residues. In germline, CDR1 is LGHNT, CDR2 FRNRAP. CDR3 nucleotide sequence: TGTGCTAGTGGTTGGGTAAGGGGGGGTCGAGAGACCCAGTACTTC. Protein sequence: CASGWVRGGRETQYF.

V and J are TRBV20-1 and TRBJ2-5; 9 bases match TRBD2. The CDR3 is made up of 15 amino acids. Germline lookup yields CDR1 DFQATT and CDR2 SNEGSKA (reference sequence). The trim removed 0 bases at V and 1 base at J, leaving 3 bases unmatched. CDR3 sequence: CSARDGLALQETQYF. The CDR3 DNA follows: TGCAGTGCTAGAGACGGACTAGCGCTCCAAGAGACCCAGTACTTC.

V is TRBV4-2 and J is TRBJ2-4; 8 positions match TRBD2. The J call is in doubt because the DNA end fits TRBJ2-5 better. CDR3 length: 16 amino acids. Germline assignment: CDR1 LGHNA and CDR2 YNFKEQ. The CDR3 sequence: CASSQEGSGGSETQYF. CDR3 coding DNA: TGTGCCAGCAGCCAAGAAGGGTCGGGGGGGAGCGAGACCCAGTACTTC.

This chain links TRBV6-2 or TRBV6-3 with TRBJ2-5; D remains ambiguous. The ends were cut back, 0 bases at V and 11 bases at J, with 16 bases in the middle. This CDR3 has 14 amino acids. Germline V CDR1 and CDR2: MNHEY, SVGEGT. CDR3 in DNA: TGTGCCAGCAGTTACTCGTTACGGTTCAATGAGCAGTACTTC. It is translated as CASSYSLRFNEQYF.

The chain joins TRBV20-1 to TRBJ2-7; no firm D call. The CDR3 loop spans 13 amino acids. Trimming removed 3 bases from V and 2 bases from J, with 11 bases in between. From germline, CDR1 is DFQATT and CDR2 SNEGSKA (reference sequence). This CDR3 reads CSASRRPAYEQYF. The CDR3 DNA is TGCAGTGCTAGTAGACGGCCAGCCTACGAGCAGTACTTC.

The chain joins TRBV6-5 to TRBJ1-1; D call uncertain. The CDR3 length is 15 residues. Germline CDR1 is MNHEY and CDR2 is SVGAGI. The germline V and J ends were trimmed by 8 bases and 1 base, with 17 bases remaining between them. The CDR3 DNA is TGTGCCAGCTTCGGCTTCGGTCCGGCGAACACTGAAGCTTTCTTT. Encoded protein: CASFGFGPANTEAFF.